This entry concerns a single TCR beta chain. Profiling relied on immunoSEQ multiplex PCR, and the TCRdb table lists in-frame clones only, not all of them. In the table there are over 50,000 clones, around 87% of which are singletons. This sample was taken from a study of technical replicates of blood from a few donors. CDR1 is SGDLS, CDR2 YYNGEE, per germline. Trimming pared 0 bases from V and 7 bases from J, leaving 14 bases between. The CDR3 loop spans 15 amino acids. The source material was PBMCs. The chain couples TRBV9 to TRBJ1-5; TRBD1 might be the D (5 bases). This TCR was sampled from a human donor in good health. Some clones in this sample may be carry-over from other donors' samples. CDR3 in amino acids: CASSVGGQAGQPQHF. The DNA for the CDR3 is TGTGCCAGCAGCGTAGGTGGGCAGGCAGGGCAGCCCCAGCATTTT.